One and the same sample provided the 30 T cell receptor beta chains below, sequenced in a study of regulatory T cells in long-lasting Graves disease. Time point in this sample: newly diagnosed GD, antithyroid drugs for less than 3 months. Extracted RNA from PBMCs served as the source of the TCR library. In building TCR beta libraries, iRepertoire HTBI primers were used together with Arm-PCR of CDR3 regions. Via MiXCR, TCRdb re-called the multiplex PCR reads, giving one row per CDR3 protein. Among 350,000 to 500,000 distinct CDR3 sequences listed, around 15% were seen once. These same records also appear under a second study, on T cells in Graves' hyperthyroidism and ophthalmopathy.

The starting material was peripheral blood mononuclear cells (PBMCs), obtained at new diagnosis, from a patient treated with antithyroid drugs. These receptors were obtained from a woman between 25 and 40 years old with Graves disease.

A note on this clonotype: A much more abundant neighbour one base away suggests this may be a read error. The chain recombines TRBV27 with TRBJ2-1; 8 nucleotides line up with TRBD2. The J segment lost 5 bases and the V segment lost 5 bases, leaving 11 bases of the junction unmatched. CDR1 MNHEY and CDR2 SMNVEV come from the germline V gene (reference sequence). This CDR3 is 16 amino acids long. CDR3 sequence reads: CASSDHGRGPNNEQFF. The CDR3, as DNA: TGTGCCAGCAGTGACCACGGGAGGGGCCCCAACAATGAGCAGTTCTTC.

The rearrangement uses TRBV7-9 and TRBJ2-7, with 16 bases aligning to TRBD2. The length of the CDR3 is 17 residues. Trimming cost V 5 bases and J 3 bases; bases outside gene matches: 7. Germline V CDR1 and CDR2: SEHNR, FQNEAQ (reference sequence). In DNA, the CDR3 is TGTGCCAGCAGCAAGGGACTAGCGGGAGGGTCTCTCTACGAGCAGTACTTC. As protein: CASSKGLAGGSLYEQYF.

This clonotype was recorded at least ten times. This rearrangement joins TRBV15 to TRBJ1-1; D uncertain. V lost 0 bases and J 8 bases, leaving 16 bases between the germline ends. The CDR3 has 15 residues. Germline V gene lookup returns CDR1 LNHNV and CDR2 YYDKDF (reference sequence). CDR3 DNA sequence: TGTGCCACCAGCAGAGACTCACTCCCGGGTTCAGAAGCTTTCTTT. This encodes CATSRDSLPGSEAFF.

There are many counts of this clonotype. The V gene is TRBV10-3, the J gene TRBJ2-7, with D unclear. The V gene's germline CDR1 is ENHRY and CDR2 SYGVKD. Trimming pared 6 bases from V and 2 bases from J, leaving 8 bases between. The CDR3 contains 12 residues. The CDR3 loop is CAIRGTAYEQYF. In DNA, the CDR3 is TGTGCCATCAGGGGCACTGCCTACGAGCAGTACTTC.

The table lists this clonotype with many counts. The rearrangement joins TRBV6-1 to TRBJ2-7; D gene unclear. The CDR3 has 11 residues. Germline loops: CDR1 MNHNS, CDR2 SASEGT. The V gene lost 6 bases and the J gene lost 5 bases, with 8 bases spanning the gap. CDR3 region: CASRLINEQYF. The CDR3 DNA is TGTGCCAGCAGACTAATCAACGAGCAGTACTTC.

This rearrangement joins TRBV27 to TRBJ2-7, with 9 positions matching TRBD1. The CDR3 contains 14 residues. The V and J ends lost 6 bases and 3 bases, in that order; junction bases with no gene match: 6. Germline V lookup: CDR1 MNHEY, CDR2 SMNVEV (reference sequence). CDR3 bases: TGTGCCAGCAGAAAGACAGGGGGAGGCTACGAGCAGTACTTC. Amino acid sequence: CASRKTGGGYEQYF.

This clonotype was seen ten or more times. The chain employs TRBV27 and TRBJ2-1; D might be TRBD1 (6 bases). This CDR3 has 14 amino acids. The V gene lost 5 bases and the J gene lost 5 bases, with 13 bases spanning the gap. Germline V gene sequence: CDR1 MNHEY, CDR2 SMNVEV (reference sequence). This chain's CDR3 is CASSPGTTNNEQFF. For the CDR3, the DNA is TGTGCCAGCAGTCCTGGGACAACCAACAATGAGCAGTTCTTC.

This clonotype was counted only a few times. The chain combines TRBV9 with TRBJ2-2; 8 bases agree with TRBD1. Germline lookup yields CDR1 SGDLS and CDR2 YYNGEE. The CDR3 is made up of 14 amino acids. After removal of 6 bases from V and 5 bases from J, the junction contained 6 bases not matched to a gene. The CDR3 bases are TGTGCCAGCACCAGACGGACAGGGACCGGGGAGCTGTTTTTT. Translation gives CASTRRTGTGELFF.

There are many counts of this clonotype. V usage is TRBV7-2 and J usage is TRBJ2-3; 7 nucleotides line up with TRBD2. Germline trimming cut 8 bases from V and 2 bases from J; bases unmatched to any gene: 7. Germline V gene data show CDR1 as SGHTA and CDR2 as FQGNSA. There are 14 residues in the CDR3. CDR3 DNA: TGTGCCAGCCACGAGGGACTAAACACAGATACGCAGTATTTT. Protein product: CASHEGLNTDTQYF.

The chain joins TRBV5-1 to TRBJ2-1; 9 bases line up with TRBD2. Unmatched junction bases numbered 9, after V lost 5 bases and J lost 6 bases. Germline V gene sequence: CDR1 SGHRS, CDR2 YFSETQ. This CDR3 contains 15 residues. In nucleotides, the CDR3 is TGCGCCAGCAGTTTCCTAGCGGGAAATGGCAATGAGCAGTTCTTC. It is translated as CASSFLAGNGNEQFF.

There are a few counts of this clonotype. This rearrangement joins TRBV28 to TRBJ1-1; a possible D gene is TRBD1 (6 bases). The CDR3 spans 14 residues. The ends were cut back, 6 bases at V and 1 base at J, with 12 bases in the middle. Germline V CDR1 and CDR2: MDHEN, SYDVKM. CDR3 sequence (DNA): TGTGCCAGCAGACTTGGGACAAAGAACACTGAAGCTTTCTTT. Translated: CASRLGTKNTEAFF.

This clonotype has more than one count but fewer than ten. The chain uses TRBV7-9 and TRBJ1-5, with D perhaps TRBD1 (5 bases). The germline CDR1 and CDR2 sequences are SEHNR and FQNEAQ (reference sequence). V was trimmed by 5 bases and J by 6 bases, leaving 14 bases between them. This CDR3 is 14 amino acids long. CDR3 amino acids: CASSAPGQSQPQHF. The CDR3 region has the DNA TGTGCCAGCAGCGCCCCGGGGCAAAGTCAGCCCCAGCATTTT.

This clonotype was counted only a few times. The chain's CDR3 is CASSFNVVFGRGQPQHF. The CDR3, as DNA: TGTGCCAGCAGCTTTAACGTAGTGTTCGGCCGGGGACAGCCCCAGCATTTT. V usage is TRBV7-2 and J usage is TRBJ1-5; D is undetermined. CDR1 and CDR2 (germline): SGHTA, FQGNSA. V was cut by 3 bases and J by 7 bases, with 22 bases left in between. This CDR3 is 17 amino acids long.

This clonotype was detected a few times. The V call is TRBV20-1, the J call TRBJ2-2; D is uncertain. CDR3 length equals 14 residues. V lost 6 bases to trimming and J lost 0 bases, with 11 bases between them. Germline CDR1 is DFQATT and CDR2 is SNEGSKA (reference sequence). CDR3 sequence (DNA): TGCAGTGCGTCGCCATCCGCGAACACCGGGGAGCTGTTTTTT. Amino acid sequence: CSASPSANTGELFF.

This clonotype was observed many times. The chain couples TRBV28 to TRBJ2-1; D remains ambiguous. V lost 8 bases and J 6 bases, leaving 8 bases between the germline ends. There are 11 residues in the CDR3. From germline, CDR1 is MDHEN and CDR2 SYDVKM. The CDR3, as DNA: TGTGCCAGCGGACCGTTCAATGAGCAGTTCTTC. Translation gives CASGPFNEQFF.

This clonotype was seen ten or more times. The V gene is TRBV28, the J gene TRBJ1-1; D is undetermined. Germline V gene lookup returns CDR1 MDHEN and CDR2 SYDVKM. The ends were cut back, 8 bases at V and 0 bases at J, with 4 bases in the middle. The CDR3 totals 11 residues. The CDR3 DNA reads TGTGCCAGCGAGGTGAACACTGAAGCTTTCTTT. It yields the protein CASEVNTEAFF.

The J gene is TRBJ2-5, the V gene TRBV6-1; D assignment may be TRBD1 or TRBD2 (5 bases each). The length of the CDR3 is 13 residues. Germline loops: CDR1 MNHNS, CDR2 SASEGT. V dropped 1 base and J dropped 5 bases, with 8 bases sitting between them. CDR3 loop: CASSEGGAETQYF. The CDR3 DNA is TGTGCCAGCAGTGAAGGAGGGGCGGAGACCCAGTACTTC.

This clonotype occurred many times. The rearrangement joins TRBV28 to TRBJ2-2; unclear D gene. The V gene lost 1 base and the J gene lost 3 bases, with 3 bases spanning the gap. This CDR3 is 13 amino acids long. The germline V gene encodes CDR1 MDHEN and CDR2 SYDVKM. In nucleotides, the CDR3 is TGTGCCAGCAGTTTATACGACACCGGGGAGCTGTTTTTT. It translates to CASSLYDTGELFF.

This clonotype has a count of ten or more. The chain couples TRBV18 to TRBJ2-7; 7 bases line up with TRBD1. Per the germline V gene, CDR1 is KGHSH and CDR2 is LQKENI. There are 14 residues in the CDR3. V shed 3 bases, J shed 3 bases, and the junction held 5 bases outside the gene matches. The CDR3 protein is CASSPGTDIYEQYF. The DNA of the CDR3 is TGTGCCAGCTCACCCGGGACAGACATCTACGAGCAGTACTTC.

This chain connects TRBV7-8 to TRBJ2-1; 9 bases line up with TRBD2. The ends lost 1 base at V and 8 bases at J; junction bases unmatched: 12. The germline V gene has CDR1 SGHVS and CDR2 FQNEAQ. This CDR3 contains 17 residues. CDR3 sequence: CASSLVVAGGPYHEQFF. The CDR3 DNA is TGTGCCAGCAGCTTAGTAGTCGCGGGAGGGCCATACCATGAGCAGTTCTTC.

With regard to this clonotype: A much larger clone sits a single nucleotide away, making a read error possible. CDR3 sequence: CASSSPRRLTERSLAKNIQHF. Here the CDR3 DNA reads TGTGCCAGCAGTTCCCCCCGTAGGCTAACAGAGAGAAGCCTAGCCAAAAACATTCAGCACTTC. The chain combines TRBV27 with TRBJ2-4; maybe TRBD2 (5 bases). This CDR3 is built from 21 residues. The germline CDR1 and CDR2 sequences are MNHEY and SMNVEV (reference sequence).

This rearrangement joins TRBV3-1 to TRBJ1-4; D may be TRBD1 (6 bases). The CDR3 is 14 residues long. From germline, CDR1 is LGHDT and CDR2 YNNKEL (reference sequence). Deletions cut 6 bases from V and 5 bases from J, with 13 bases between. CDR3 DNA: TGTGCCAGCAGACAGGGAAGGGGGAATGAAAAACTGTTTTTT. This encodes CASRQGRGNEKLFF.

This clonotype came up many times. The chain is built from TRBV7-9 and TRBJ1-6; D is uncertain. V was trimmed by 1 base and J by 0 bases, leaving 7 bases between them. The CDR3 spans 16 residues. Germline V CDR1 and CDR2: SEHNR, FQNEAQ (reference sequence). Here the CDR3 reads CASSLGGNSYNSPLHF. CDR3 bases: TGTGCCAGCAGCTTAGGTGGGAACTCCTATAATTCACCCCTCCACTTT.

This clonotype was found a few times. CDR3: CATQGNVHIQYF. The CDR3 region has the DNA TGTGCCACACAGGGGAATGTACACATTCAGTACTTC. The chain recombines TRBV10-3 with TRBJ2-4; TRBD1 aligns across 7 bases. This CDR3 has 12 amino acids. V lost 10 bases, J lost 8 bases, and 8 bases stayed unmatched. The V gene's germline CDR1 is ENHRY and CDR2 SYGVKD.

Only a few counts were recorded for this clonotype. This rearrangement joins TRBV7-3 to TRBJ1-1, with D unresolved. V was cut by 2 bases and J by 7 bases, with 14 bases left in between. The CDR3 is 14 amino acids. Germline V gene data show CDR1 as SGHTA and CDR2 as FQGTGA. Written as DNA, the CDR3 is TGTGCCAGCAGCTTATCTGGGGTGGGTGGTGAAGCTTTCTTT. Its translation: CASSLSGVGGEAFF.

This clonotype was counted many times. The genes are TRBV13 and TRBJ2-1; no clear D gene. Germline values: CDR1 PRHDT, CDR2 FYEKMQ (reference sequence). Trimming took off 8 bases at V and 3 bases at J, with 17 bases between the two ends. This CDR3 is 15 amino acids long. CDR3: CASARTSARYNEQFF. CDR3 nucleotide sequence: TGTGCCAGCGCCCGGACGTCCGCCCGCTACAATGAGCAGTTCTTC. The whole variable domain, remainder taken from reference TRBV13 and TRBJ2-1, is AAGVIQSPRHLIKEKRETATLKCYPIPRHDTVYWYQQGPGQDPQFLISFYEKMQSDKGSIPDRFSAQQFSDYHSELNMSSLELGDSALYFCASARTSARYNEQFFGPGTRLTVL.

A few counts support this clonotype. The rearrangement links TRBV7-9 to TRBJ1-6, with TRBD1 matching 11 bases. Trimming cost V 5 bases and J 10 bases; bases outside gene matches: 7. Germline V gene lookup returns CDR1 SEHNR and CDR2 FQNEAQ (reference sequence). The CDR3 contains 15 residues. The CDR3 reads CASSPRGQGESPLHF. The CDR3, as DNA: TGTGCCAGCAGCCCCCGGGGACAGGGGGAATCACCCCTCCACTTT.

Concerning this clonotype: With only one base between it and a far larger clone, this is likely a read error. Here the CDR3 reads CASSLGYDYNEQYF. The CDR3 nucleotides are TGTGCCAGCAGCTTAGGGTACGACTACAATGAGCAGTACTTC. The chain uses TRBV11-2 and TRBJ2-4, with a possible D match to TRBD2 (5 bases). CDR3 size: 14 residues. The germline CDR1 and CDR2 sequences are SGHAT and FQNNGV. Trimming shortened V by 1 base and J by 13 bases, and 17 bases separated the two germline ends.

This clonotype was counted at least ten times. The chain uses TRBV2 and TRBJ2-3, with 9 bases aligning to TRBD1. The CDR3 totals 14 residues. V shed 10 bases and J 6 bases; nucleotides not matched to a gene: 11. CDR1 is SNHLY and CDR2 is FYNNEI in the germline V gene. The CDR3 sequence is CATGSGTGRDTQYF. In DNA, the CDR3 is TGTGCCACAGGGTCCGGGACAGGGCGGGATACGCAGTATTTT.

This chain links TRBV28 with TRBJ1-3; D not resolved. The CDR3 is 15 amino acids. V was trimmed by 5 bases and J by 8 bases, leaving 19 bases between them. CDR1 is MDHEN, CDR2 SYDVKM, per germline. For the CDR3, the DNA is TGTGCCAGCAGTCCCCCGGTTCTCTCTCGGGACACCATATATTTT. As protein: CASSPPVLSRDTIYF. The complete variable domain, with remaining parts taken from reference TRBV28 and TRBJ1-3, reads DVKVTQSSRYLVKRTGEKVFLECVQDMDHENMFWYRQDPGLGLRLIYFSYDVKMKEKGDIPEGYSVSREKKERFSLILESASTNQTSMYLCASSPPVLSRDTIYFGEGSWLTVV.